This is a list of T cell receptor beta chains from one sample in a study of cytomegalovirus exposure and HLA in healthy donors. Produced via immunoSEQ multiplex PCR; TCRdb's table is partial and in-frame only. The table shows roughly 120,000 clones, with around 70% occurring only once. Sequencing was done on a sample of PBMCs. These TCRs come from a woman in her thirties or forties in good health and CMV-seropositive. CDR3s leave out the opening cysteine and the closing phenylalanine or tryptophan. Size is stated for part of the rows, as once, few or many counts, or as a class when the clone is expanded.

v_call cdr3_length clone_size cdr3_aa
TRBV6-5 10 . ASQGTTDTQY
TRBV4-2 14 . ASSQEAGTGVQPQH
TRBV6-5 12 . ASSYTGGRAEAF
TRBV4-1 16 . ASSQDQGSLARGNEQY
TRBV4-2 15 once ASLLSAGTSYNSPLH
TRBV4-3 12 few ASSPRLEPDTQY
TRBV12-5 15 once ASGLVKDRGRLDEQY
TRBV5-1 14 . ASSLELGQAGYGYT
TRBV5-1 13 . ASSSQVSLTDTQY
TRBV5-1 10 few ASTRGGETQY
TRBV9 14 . ASSLMQGASTDTQY
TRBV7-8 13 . ASSLVGGLASEQY
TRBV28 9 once ASSTFTEAF
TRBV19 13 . ASSNPGTGTYEQY
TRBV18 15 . ASSPNEGLAGGNEQF
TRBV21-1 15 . ASSKGIRGKISYEQY
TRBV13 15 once ASSGSAPGLLNYGHT
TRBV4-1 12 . ASSPGGTTYEQY
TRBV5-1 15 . ASSSPPGTSWNTEAF
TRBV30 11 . AWASGVNQPQH
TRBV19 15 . ASSIKNRGTNNSPLH
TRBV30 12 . AWSVGVFAGELF
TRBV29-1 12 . SVQEGLGGNTIY
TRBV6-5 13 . ASSPLRGVTDTQY
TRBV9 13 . ASSEWTAPIYEQY
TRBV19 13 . ASSRAGTANEKLF
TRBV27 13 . ASRSLAGGGHEQY
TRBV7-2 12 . ASSPDSGNQPQH
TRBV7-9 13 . ASSAGPAVSYEQY
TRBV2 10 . ASRWTGGEAF
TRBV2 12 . ASQIPPGISEAF
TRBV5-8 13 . ASSLYPGRQETQY
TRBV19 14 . ASSMATGPRYEKLF
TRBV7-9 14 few ASSPGQGFYTGELF
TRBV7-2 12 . ASSLGQRDQPQH
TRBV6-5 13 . ASSYELAGGLRQF
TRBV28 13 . ASRKPQGHNTEAF
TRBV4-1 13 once ASSPSGSGANVLT
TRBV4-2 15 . ASSQQAGTSGRYEQY
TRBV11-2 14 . ASSPRLAGATYEQY
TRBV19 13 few ASSIRKGAEEKLF
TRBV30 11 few AWSADSYNEQF
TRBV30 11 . ASTEQRNYGYT